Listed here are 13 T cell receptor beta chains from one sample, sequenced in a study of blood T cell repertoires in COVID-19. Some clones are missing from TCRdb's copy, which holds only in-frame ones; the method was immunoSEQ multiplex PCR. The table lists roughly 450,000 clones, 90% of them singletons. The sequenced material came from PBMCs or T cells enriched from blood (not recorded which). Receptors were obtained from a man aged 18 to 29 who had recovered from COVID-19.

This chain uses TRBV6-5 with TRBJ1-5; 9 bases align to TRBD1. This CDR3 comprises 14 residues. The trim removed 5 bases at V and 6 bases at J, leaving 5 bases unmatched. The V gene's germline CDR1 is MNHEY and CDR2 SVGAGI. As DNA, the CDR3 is TGTGCCAGCAGTCCCGGGACAGGGCCTCAGCCCCAGCATTTT. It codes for CASSPGTGPQPQHF.

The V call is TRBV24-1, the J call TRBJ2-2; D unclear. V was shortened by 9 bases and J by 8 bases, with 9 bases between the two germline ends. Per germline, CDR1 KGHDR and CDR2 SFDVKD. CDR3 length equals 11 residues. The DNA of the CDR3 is TGTGCCACCGGAGACGGGGGGGAGCTGTTTTTT. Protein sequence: CATGDGGELFF.

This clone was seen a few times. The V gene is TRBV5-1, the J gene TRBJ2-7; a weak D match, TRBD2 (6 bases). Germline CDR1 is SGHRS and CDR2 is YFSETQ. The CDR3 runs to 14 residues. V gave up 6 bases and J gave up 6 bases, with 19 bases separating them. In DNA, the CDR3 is TGCGCCAGCACCCGCGGGGCAGGGCGGAGCGAGCAGTACTTC. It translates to CASTRGAGRSEQYF.

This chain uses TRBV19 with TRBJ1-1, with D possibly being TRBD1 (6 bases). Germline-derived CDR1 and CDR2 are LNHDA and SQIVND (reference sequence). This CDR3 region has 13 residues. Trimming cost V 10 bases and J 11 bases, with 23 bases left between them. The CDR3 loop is CATLPGGGGRAFF. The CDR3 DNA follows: TGTGCCACCCTGCCGGGGGGGGGCGGTAGGGCTTTCTTT. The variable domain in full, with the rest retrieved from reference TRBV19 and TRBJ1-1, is DGGITQSPKYLFRKEGQNVTLSCEQNLNHDAMYWYRQDPGQGLRLIYYSQIVNDFQKGDIAEGYSVSREKKESFPLTVTSAQKNPTAFYLCATLPGGGGRAFFGQGTRLTVV.

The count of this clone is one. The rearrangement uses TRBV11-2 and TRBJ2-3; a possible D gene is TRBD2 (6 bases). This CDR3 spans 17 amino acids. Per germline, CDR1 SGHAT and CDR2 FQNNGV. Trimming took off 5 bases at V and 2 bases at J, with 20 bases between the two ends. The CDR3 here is CASSPWGAGTATDTQYF. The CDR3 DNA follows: TGTGCCAGCAGCCCATGGGGTGCGGGGACTGCCACAGATACGCAGTATTTT.

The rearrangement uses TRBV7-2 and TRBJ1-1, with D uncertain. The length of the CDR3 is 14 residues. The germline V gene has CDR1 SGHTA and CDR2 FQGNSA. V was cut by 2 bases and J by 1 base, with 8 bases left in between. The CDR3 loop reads CASSLYGGNTEAFF. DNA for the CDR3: TGTGCCAGCAGCTTATATGGAGGGAACACTGAAGCTTTCTTT.

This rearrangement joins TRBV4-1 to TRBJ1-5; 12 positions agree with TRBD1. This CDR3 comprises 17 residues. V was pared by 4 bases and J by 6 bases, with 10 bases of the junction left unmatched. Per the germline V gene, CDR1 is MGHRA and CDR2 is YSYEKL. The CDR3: CASSPTPGQGAGQPQHF. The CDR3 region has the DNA TGCGCCAGCAGCCCCACCCCGGGACAGGGGGCGGGTCAGCCCCAGCATTTT.

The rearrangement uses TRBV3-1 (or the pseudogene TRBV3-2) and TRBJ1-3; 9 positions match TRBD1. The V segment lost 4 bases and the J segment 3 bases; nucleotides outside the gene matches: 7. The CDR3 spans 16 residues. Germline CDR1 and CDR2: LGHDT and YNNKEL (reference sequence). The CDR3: CASSPYRGRGGNTIYF. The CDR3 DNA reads TGTGCCAGCAGCCCGTACAGGGGGCGTGGTGGAAACACCATATATTTT.

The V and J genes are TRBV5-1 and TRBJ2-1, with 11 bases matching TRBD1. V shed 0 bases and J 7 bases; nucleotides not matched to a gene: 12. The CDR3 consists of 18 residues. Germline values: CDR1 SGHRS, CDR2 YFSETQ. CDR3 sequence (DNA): TGCGCCAGCAGCTTGGGACGAGGAGGGACAGGGGGACGAAATGAGCAGTTCTTC. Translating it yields CASSLGRGGTGGRNEQFF.

The DNA of the CDR3 is TGTGCCGGGGGGCAAGACAGGGTAGGAGAGCAGTACTTC. It is translated as CAGGQDRVGEQYF. V usage is TRBV6-5 and J usage is TRBJ2-7; perhaps TRBD1 as D (7 bases). The CDR3 is made up of 13 amino acids. The V end lost 11 bases, the J end lost 7 bases, and 21 bases lay between the germline ends. Looked up from germline, CDR1 is MNHEY and CDR2 is SVGAGI.

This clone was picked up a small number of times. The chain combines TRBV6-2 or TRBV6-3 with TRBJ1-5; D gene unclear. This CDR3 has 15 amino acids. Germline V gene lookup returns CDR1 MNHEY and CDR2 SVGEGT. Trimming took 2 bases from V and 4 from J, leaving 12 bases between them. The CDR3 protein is CASSYGRNPNQPQHF. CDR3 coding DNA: TGTGCCAGCAGTTACGGCAGGAATCCGAATCAGCCCCAGCATTTT.

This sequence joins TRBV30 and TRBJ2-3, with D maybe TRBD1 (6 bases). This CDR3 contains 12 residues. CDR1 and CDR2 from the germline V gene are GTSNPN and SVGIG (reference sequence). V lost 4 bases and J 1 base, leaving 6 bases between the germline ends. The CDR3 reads CAWTGGTDTQYF. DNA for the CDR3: TGTGCCTGGACAGGGGGCACAGATACGCAGTATTTT. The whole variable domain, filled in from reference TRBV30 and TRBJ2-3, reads SQTIHQWPATLVQPVGSPLSLECTVEGTSNPNLYWYRQAAGRGLQLLFYSVGIGQISSEVPQNLSASRPQDRQFILSSKKLLLSDSGFYLCAWTGGTDTQYFGPGTRLTVL.

CDR3 region: CATSSTAGFSNQPQHF. The CDR3 region has the DNA TGTGCCACCAGCAGCACAGCAGGGTTCAGCAATCAGCCCCAGCATTTT. V and J are TRBV15 and TRBJ1-5, with D perhaps matching TRBD1 (5 bases). Per the germline V gene, CDR1 is LNHNV and CDR2 is YYDKDF (reference sequence). Trimming cost V 3 bases and J 1 base, with 13 bases left between them. The length of the CDR3 is 16 residues.